This is a list of T cell receptor beta chains from one sample in a study of Ad26.COV2.S vaccination and SARS-CoV-2 variants. Clones were read by immunoSEQ multiplex PCR, and TCRdb kept only the in-frame ones, dropping some. The data contain hundreds of thousands of clones, approximately 88% of them singletons. This sample comprised peripheral blood, obtained in a trial of Ad26.COV2.S vaccine versus placebo. These receptors came from a person aged 18-65 years who received the Ad26.COV2.S COVID-19 vaccine or a placebo. CDR3s include the opening cysteine and the closing phenylalanine or tryptophan. The D gene is left open where the match is weak. Rows may omit the clone size; those that give it use once, few, many or a size class.

V	J	size	D	CDR3	DNA
TRBV3-1/TRBV3-2	TRBJ2-1	-	-	CASSRATSNEQFF	TGTGCCAGCAGCCGGGCGACTAGCAATGAGCAGTTCTTC
TRBV29-1	TRBJ2-4	-	TRBD1	CSVDRGGQGENIQYF	TGCAGCGTTGATAGGGGGGGACAGGGAGAAAACATTCAGTACTTC
TRBV7-9	TRBJ2-3	-	-	CASSFLLAVSTDTQYF	TGTGCCAGCAGCTTTTTACTAGCAGTTAGCACAGATACGCAGTATTTT
TRBV30	TRBJ1-2	-	-	CAWSVRAVGGYTF	TGTGCCTGGAGTGTACGGGCAGTGGGAGGCTACACCTTC
TRBV19	TRBJ2-3	-	-	CASSIRTGSRGTDTQYF	TGTGCCAGTAGTATAAGAACAGGGTCGAGGGGCACAGATACGCAGTATTTT
TRBV7-6	TRBJ1-1	-	-	CASSGWWGVGTEAFF	TGTGCCAGCAGCGGGTGGTGGGGGGTGGGCACTGAAGCTTTCTTT
TRBV9	TRBJ1-2	-	-	CASSAPERSTNYGYTF	TGTGCCAGCAGCGCCCCCGAACGGAGTACTAACTATGGCTACACCTTC
TRBV6-6	TRBJ1-1	-	TRBD1	CASSKPLTGLNTEAFF	TGTGCCAGCAGTAAGCCCCTGACAGGGTTGAACACTGAAGCTTTCTTT
TRBV6-2/TRBV6-3	TRBJ2-2	few	-	CASSYPPNTGELFF	TGTGCCAGCAGTTACCCCCCGAACACCGGGGAGCTGTTTTTT
TRBV6-1	TRBJ1-2	-	-	CASSRDLSGYTF	TGTGCCAGCAGCCGGGACTTGAGTGGCTACACCTTC
TRBV4-2	TRBJ1-1	few	-	CASSQEMNTEAFF	TGTGCCAGCAGCCAAGAGATGAACACTGAAGCTTTCTTT
TRBV19	TRBJ1-5	-	-	CASSSVTSNQPQHF	TGTGCCAGTAGTAGTGTGACATCTAATCAGCCCCAGCATTTT
TRBV11-2	TRBJ2-7	-	-	CASSLESPFWRGYYEQYF	TGTGCCAGCAGCTTAGAGAGCCCCTTTTGGCGGGGATACTACGAGCAGTACTTC
TRBV12-3/TRBV12-4	TRBJ1-2	-	-	CASSSLPYGYTF	TGTGCCAGCAGCTCGTTGCCCTATGGCTACACCTTC
TRBV19	TRBJ1-1	-	TRBD1	CASTHRQGAAFF	TGTGCCAGTACCCACCGACAGGGAGCAGCTTTCTTT
TRBV10-3	TRBJ2-1	once	TRBD2	CAVGTSGSNEQFF	TGTGCCGTCGGGACTAGCGGGAGCAATGAGCAGTTCTTC
TRBV7-2	TRBJ2-5	-	TRBD2	CASSLGGGGKETQYF	TGTGCCAGCAGCTTAGGGGGCGGGGGTAAAGAGACCCAGTACTTC
TRBV18	TRBJ2-6	-	-	CASSPGISGANVLTF	TGTGCCAGCTCACCAGGAATCTCTGGGGCCAACGTCCTGACTTTC
TRBV13	TRBJ1-3	-	TRBD1	CASSSTDRGSGNTIYF	TGTGCCAGCAGCTCCACGGACAGGGGCTCTGGAAACACCATATATTTT
TRBV27	TRBJ2-5	-	TRBD2	CASSRNTGTSSRREETQYF	TGTGCCAGCAGTCGGAACACCGGGACTAGTTCCCGGAGGGAAGAGACCCAGTACTTC
TRBV19	TRBJ2-2	-	-	CASSIETGDTGELFF	TGTGCCAGTAGTATAGAAACGGGAGACACCGGGGAGCTGTTTTTT
TRBV7-2	TRBJ1-4	-	-	CASSAAATNEKLFF	TGTGCCAGCAGCGCAGCTGCAACTAATGAAAAACTGTTTTTT
TRBV11-2	TRBJ2-7	-	-	CASSLVGRAFDEQYF	TGTGCCAGCAGCTTAGTGGGCAGGGCCTTCGACGAGCAGTACTTC
TRBV27	TRBJ2-5	-	-	CASSEDQETQYF	TGTGCCAGCAGTGAGGACCAAGAGACCCAGTACTTC
TRBV29-1	TRBJ1-1	-	-	CSVEEGSRAFF	TGCAGCGTTGAAGAGGGCTCCAGGGCTTTCTTT
TRBV5-4	TRBJ1-3	-	-	CAVGSSGNTIYF	TGTGCCGTGGGGTCCTCTGGAAACACCATATATTTT
TRBV6-5	TRBJ2-2	-	TRBD1	CASSYGDRAAGELFF	TGTGCCAGCAGTTACGGGGACAGGGCCGCCGGGGAGCTGTTTTTT
TRBV9	TRBJ2-3	-	-	CASSTTGEDGTDTQYF	TGTGCCAGCAGTACGACGGGGGAGGATGGCACAGATACGCAGTATTTT
TRBV4-1	TRBJ1-1	-	TRBD1	CASSLGQGYMNTEAFF	TGCGCCAGCAGCCTCGGACAGGGTTACATGAACACTGAAGCTTTCTTT
TRBV6-5	TRBJ2-5	-	TRBD2	CASRASGSKTQYF	TGTGCCAGCAGGGCTAGCGGGAGTAAGACCCAGTACTTC
TRBV30	TRBJ1-5	-	-	CAWSPRNNQPQHF	TGTGCCTGGAGCCCGCGAAACAATCAGCCCCAGCATTTT
TRBV15	TRBJ1-5	-	-	CATSGSQGSQPQHF	TGTGCCACCAGCGGAAGCCAGGGAAGTCAGCCCCAGCATTTT
TRBV11-2	TRBJ2-5	-	TRBD2	CASSLQLAGGAETQYF	TGTGCCAGCAGCCTCCAACTAGCGGGAGGGGCGGAGACCCAGTACTTC
TRBV19	TRBJ2-1	-	TRBD2	CASRGFSSMGTSGVNEQFF	TGTGCCAGTAGGGGGTTCTCTTCAATGGGGACTAGCGGGGTAAATGAGCAGTTCTTC
TRBV6-5	TRBJ1-1	-	-	CASSHGENTEAFF	TGTGCCAGCAGCCACGGGGAGAACACTGAAGCTTTCTTT
TRBV15	TRBJ2-3	-	TRBD1	CATSRASGTGKLDTQYF	TGTGCCACCAGCAGAGCTTCCGGGACAGGGAAATTGGATACGCAGTATTTT
TRBV4-2	TRBJ2-3	few	-	CASSPGDGPSTDTQYF	TGTGCCAGCAGCCCGGGGGACGGACCTAGCACAGATACGCAGTATTTT
TRBV3-1/TRBV3-2	TRBJ1-1	-	-	CASSLSVATEAFF	TGTGCCAGCAGCCTCAGCGTAGCCACTGAAGCTTTCTTT
TRBV6-5	TRBJ2-5	-	TRBD2	CASRMRLAPETQYF	TGTGCCAGCAGAATGCGACTAGCCCCAGAGACCCAGTACTTC
TRBV5-1	TRBJ1-1	-	-	CASSIDSWNTEAFF	TGCGCCAGCAGCATCGACAGCTGGAACACTGAAGCTTTCTTT
TRBV5-6	TRBJ1-2	-	-	CASSLDRAVPGYTF	TGTGCCAGCAGCTTGGACAGGGCAGTTCCTGGCTACACCTTC
TRBV18	TRBJ1-1	-	TRBD1	CASSQQTGGQTEAFF	TGTGCCAGCTCACAACAGACAGGGGGCCAAACTGAAGCTTTCTTT
TRBV30	TRBJ2-1	-	TRBD2	CAWSGGAYNEQFF	TGTGCCTGGAGCGGGGGGGCCTACAATGAGCAGTTCTTC
TRBV7-7	TRBJ2-7	-	TRBD2	CASSRGLAESYEQYF	TGTGCTAGCAGCCGGGGACTAGCGGAATCCTACGAGCAGTACTTC
TRBV19	TRBJ2-1	-	-	CASSIALSNEQFF	TGTGCCAGTAGTATAGCTCTCTCCAATGAGCAGTTCTTC
TRBV2	TRBJ2-3	-	TRBD2	CASHFLAGIADTQYF	TGTGCCAGCCACTTTCTAGCGGGTATTGCAGATACGCAGTATTTT
TRBV6-5	TRBJ1-2	-	-	CASTQDTGRGYGYTF	TGTGCCAGCACCCAGGACACCGGTCGGGGCTATGGCTACACCTTC
TRBV7-6	TRBJ2-2	-	TRBD2	CASSLDVGGSNTGELFF	TGTGCCAGCAGCTTAGACGTGGGGGGGTCGAACACCGGGGAGCTGTTTTTT
TRBV15	TRBJ2-5	-	-	CATSRDGVGEIKWETQYF	TGTGCCACCAGCAGAGACGGGGTGGGGGAGATTAAGTGGGAGACCCAGTACTTC
TRBV7-8	TRBJ2-2	-	TRBD2	CASSPPWRGGLRMDTGELFF	TGTGCCAGCAGCCCCCCCTGGCGGGGGGGCCTCCGGATGGACACCGGGGAGCTGTTTTTT
TRBV30	TRBJ2-7	-	-	CAWSVGHEQYF	TGTGCCTGGAGTGTTGGGCACGAGCAGTACTTC